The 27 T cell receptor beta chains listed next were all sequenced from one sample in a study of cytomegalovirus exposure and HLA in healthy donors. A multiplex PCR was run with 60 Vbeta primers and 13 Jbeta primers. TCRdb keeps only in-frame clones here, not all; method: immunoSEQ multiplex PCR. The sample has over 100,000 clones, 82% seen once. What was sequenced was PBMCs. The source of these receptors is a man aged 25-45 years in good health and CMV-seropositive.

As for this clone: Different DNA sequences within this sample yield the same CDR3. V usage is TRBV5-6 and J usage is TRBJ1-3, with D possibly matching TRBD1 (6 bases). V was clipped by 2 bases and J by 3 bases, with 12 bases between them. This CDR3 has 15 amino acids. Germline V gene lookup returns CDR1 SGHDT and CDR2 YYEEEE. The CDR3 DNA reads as TGTGCCAGCAGCTTAAGACCGGACAGTGGAAACACCATATATTTT. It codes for CASSLRPDSGNTIYF.

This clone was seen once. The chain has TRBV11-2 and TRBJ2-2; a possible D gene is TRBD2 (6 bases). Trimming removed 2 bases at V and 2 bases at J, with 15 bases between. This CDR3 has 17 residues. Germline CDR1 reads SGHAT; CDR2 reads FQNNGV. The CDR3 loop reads CASSLISAGPNTGELFF. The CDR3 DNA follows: TGTGCCAGCAGCTTAATAAGCGCGGGACCCAACACCGGGGAGCTGTTTTTT.

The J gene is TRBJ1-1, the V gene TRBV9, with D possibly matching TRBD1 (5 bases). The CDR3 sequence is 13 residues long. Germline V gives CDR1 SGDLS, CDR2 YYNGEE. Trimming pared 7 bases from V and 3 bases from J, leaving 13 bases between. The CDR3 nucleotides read TGTGCCAGCGCGAGGGGAGGCGACACTGAAGCTTTCTTT. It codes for CASARGGDTEAFF.

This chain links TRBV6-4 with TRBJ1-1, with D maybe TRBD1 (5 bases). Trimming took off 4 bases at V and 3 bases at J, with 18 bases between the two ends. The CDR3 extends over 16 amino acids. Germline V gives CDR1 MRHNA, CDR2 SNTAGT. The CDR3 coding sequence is TGTGCCAGCAGTGGTCACAGGTACTATGTGGACACTGAAGCTTTCTTT. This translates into CASSGHRYYVDTEAFF.

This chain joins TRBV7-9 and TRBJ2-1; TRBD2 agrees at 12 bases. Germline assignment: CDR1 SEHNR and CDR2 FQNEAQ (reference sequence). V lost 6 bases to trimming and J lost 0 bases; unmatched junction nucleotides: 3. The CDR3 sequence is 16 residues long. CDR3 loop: CASRKTSGGSYNEQFF. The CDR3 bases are TGTGCCAGCAGAAAGACTAGCGGGGGCTCCTACAATGAGCAGTTCTTC.

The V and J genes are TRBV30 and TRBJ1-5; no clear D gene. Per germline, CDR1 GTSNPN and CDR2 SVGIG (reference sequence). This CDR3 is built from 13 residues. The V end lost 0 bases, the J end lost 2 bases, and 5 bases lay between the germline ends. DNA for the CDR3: TGTGCCTGGAGTGTACGGGGCAATCAGCCCCAGCATTTT. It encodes CAWSVRGNQPQHF.

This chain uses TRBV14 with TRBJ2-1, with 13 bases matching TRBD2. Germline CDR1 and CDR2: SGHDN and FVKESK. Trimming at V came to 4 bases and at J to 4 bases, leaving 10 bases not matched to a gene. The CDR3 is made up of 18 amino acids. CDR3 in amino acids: CASSPYPTSGGHYNEQFF. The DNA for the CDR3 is TGTGCCAGCAGCCCCTACCCGACTAGCGGGGGGCATTACAATGAGCAGTTCTTC.

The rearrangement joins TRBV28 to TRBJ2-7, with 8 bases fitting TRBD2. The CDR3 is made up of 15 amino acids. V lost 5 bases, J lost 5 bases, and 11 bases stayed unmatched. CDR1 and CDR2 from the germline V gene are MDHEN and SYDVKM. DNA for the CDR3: TGTGCCAGCAGTACACTAGCGGCGACCGGGCACGAGCAGTACTTC. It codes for CASSTLAATGHEQYF.

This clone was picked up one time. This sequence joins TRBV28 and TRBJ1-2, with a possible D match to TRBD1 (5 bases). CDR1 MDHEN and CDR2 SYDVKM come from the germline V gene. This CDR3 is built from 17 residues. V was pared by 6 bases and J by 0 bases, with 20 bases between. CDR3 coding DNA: TGTGCCAGCAGCTCAAAGAAAGGAGGGACGGCTAACTATGGCTACACCTTC. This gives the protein CASSSKKGGTANYGYTF.

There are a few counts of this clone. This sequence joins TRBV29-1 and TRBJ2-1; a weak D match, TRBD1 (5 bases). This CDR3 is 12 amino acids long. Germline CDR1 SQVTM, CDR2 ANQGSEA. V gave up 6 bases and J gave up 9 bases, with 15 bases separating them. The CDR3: CSVAPRGPEQFF. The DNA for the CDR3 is TGCAGCGTCGCTCCAAGGGGTCCTGAGCAGTTCTTC.

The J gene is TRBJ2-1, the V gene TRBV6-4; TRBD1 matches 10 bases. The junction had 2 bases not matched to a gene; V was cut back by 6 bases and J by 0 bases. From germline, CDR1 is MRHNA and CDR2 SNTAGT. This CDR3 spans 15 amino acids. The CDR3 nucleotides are TGTGCCAGCAGCCGGGACAGGGGCTCCTACAATGAGCAGTTCTTC. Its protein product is CASSRDRGSYNEQFF.

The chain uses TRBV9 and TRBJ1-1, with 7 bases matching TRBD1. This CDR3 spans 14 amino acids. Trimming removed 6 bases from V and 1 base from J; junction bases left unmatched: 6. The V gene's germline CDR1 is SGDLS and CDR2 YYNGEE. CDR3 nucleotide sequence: TGTGCCAGCACCCCGGGACAGCCGAACACTGAAGCTTTCTTT. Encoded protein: CASTPGQPNTEAFF.

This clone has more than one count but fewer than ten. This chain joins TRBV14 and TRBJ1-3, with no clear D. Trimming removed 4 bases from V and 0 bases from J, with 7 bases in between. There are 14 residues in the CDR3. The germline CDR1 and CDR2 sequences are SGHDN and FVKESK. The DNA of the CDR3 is TGTGCCAGCAGCCTAGTCAACTCTGGAAACACCATATATTTT. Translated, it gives CASSLVNSGNTIYF. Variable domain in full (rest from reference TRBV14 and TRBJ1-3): EAGVTQFPSHSVIEKGQTVTLRCDPISGHDNLYWYRRVMGKEIKFLLHFVKESKQDESGMPNNRFLAERTGGTYSTLKVQPAELEDSGVYFCASSLVNSGNTIYFGEGSWLTVV.

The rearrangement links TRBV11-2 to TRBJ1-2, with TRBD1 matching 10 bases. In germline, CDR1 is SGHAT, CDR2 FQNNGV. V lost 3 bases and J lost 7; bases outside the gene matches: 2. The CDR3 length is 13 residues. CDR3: CASSLDRGGGYTF. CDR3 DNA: TGTGCCAGCAGCTTGGACAGGGGGGGTGGCTACACCTTC. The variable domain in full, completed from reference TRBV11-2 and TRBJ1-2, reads EAGVAQSPRYKIIEKRQSVAFWCNPISGHATLYWYQQILGQGPKLLIQFQNNGVVDDSQLPKDRFSAERLKGVDSTLKIQPAKLEDSAVYLCASSLDRGGGYTFGSGTRLTVV.

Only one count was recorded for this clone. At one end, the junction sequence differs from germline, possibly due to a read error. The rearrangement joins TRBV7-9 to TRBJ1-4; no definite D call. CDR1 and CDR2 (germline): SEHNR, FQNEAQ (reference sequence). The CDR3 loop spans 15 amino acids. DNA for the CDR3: TGTTCCAGCAGCTTAGCGACGGGATCGAATGAAAAACTGTTTTTT. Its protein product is CSSSLATGSNEKLFF.

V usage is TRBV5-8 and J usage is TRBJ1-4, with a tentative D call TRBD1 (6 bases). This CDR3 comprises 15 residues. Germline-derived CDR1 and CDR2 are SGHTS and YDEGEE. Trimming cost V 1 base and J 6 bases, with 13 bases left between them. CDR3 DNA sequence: TGTGCCAGCAGCTTGTCGTTGGGGGCGGATGAAAAACTGTTTTTT. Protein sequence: CASSLSLGADEKLFF.

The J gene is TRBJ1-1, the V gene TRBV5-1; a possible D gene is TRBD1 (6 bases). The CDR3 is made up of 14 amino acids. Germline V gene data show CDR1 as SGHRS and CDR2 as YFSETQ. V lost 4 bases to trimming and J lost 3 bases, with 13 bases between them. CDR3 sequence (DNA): TGCGCCAGCAGCCGTGGCACAGGGTACACTGAAGCTTTCTTT. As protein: CASSRGTGYTEAFF.

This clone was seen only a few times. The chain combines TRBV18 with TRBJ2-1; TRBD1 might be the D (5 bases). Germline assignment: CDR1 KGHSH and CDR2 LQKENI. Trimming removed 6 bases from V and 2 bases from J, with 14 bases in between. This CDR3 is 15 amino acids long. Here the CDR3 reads CASSLEGVPYNEQFF. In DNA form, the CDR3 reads TGTGCCAGCTCCCTCGAAGGGGTCCCCTACAATGAGCAGTTCTTC.

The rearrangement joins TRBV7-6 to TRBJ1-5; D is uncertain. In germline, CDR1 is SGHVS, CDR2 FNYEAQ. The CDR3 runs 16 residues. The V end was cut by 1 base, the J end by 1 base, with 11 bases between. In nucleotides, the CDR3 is TGTGCCAGCAGCTTAGGTATTTGGCAGAGCAATCAGCCCCAGCATTTT. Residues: CASSLGIWQSNQPQHF.

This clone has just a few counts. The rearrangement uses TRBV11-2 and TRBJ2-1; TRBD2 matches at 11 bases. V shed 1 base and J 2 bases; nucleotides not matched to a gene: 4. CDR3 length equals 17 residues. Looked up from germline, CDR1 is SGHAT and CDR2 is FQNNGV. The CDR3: CASSLVPTSGAYNEQFF. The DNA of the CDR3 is TGTGCCAGCAGCTTAGTCCCGACTAGCGGGGCCTACAATGAGCAGTTCTTC.

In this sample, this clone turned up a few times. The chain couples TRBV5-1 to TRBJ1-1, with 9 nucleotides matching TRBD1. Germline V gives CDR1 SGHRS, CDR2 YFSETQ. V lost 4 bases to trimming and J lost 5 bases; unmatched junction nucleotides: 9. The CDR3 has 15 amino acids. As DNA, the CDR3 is TGCGCCAGCAGCGTGCTGACAGGGGGGGGAACTGAAGCTTTCTTT. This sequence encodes CASSVLTGGGTEAFF.

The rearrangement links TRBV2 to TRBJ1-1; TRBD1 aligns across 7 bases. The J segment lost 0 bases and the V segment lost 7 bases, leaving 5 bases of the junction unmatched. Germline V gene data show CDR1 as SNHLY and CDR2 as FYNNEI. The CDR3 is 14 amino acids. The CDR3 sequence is CASTEQGMNTEAFF. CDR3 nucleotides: TGTGCCAGCACCGAACAGGGGATGAACACTGAAGCTTTCTTT.

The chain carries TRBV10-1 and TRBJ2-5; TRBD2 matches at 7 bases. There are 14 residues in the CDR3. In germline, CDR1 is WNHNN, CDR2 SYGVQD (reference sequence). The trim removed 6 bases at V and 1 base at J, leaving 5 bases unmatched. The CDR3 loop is CASSPGGSQETQYF. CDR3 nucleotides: TGCGCCAGCAGCCCGGGGGGATCCCAAGAGACCCAGTACTTC.

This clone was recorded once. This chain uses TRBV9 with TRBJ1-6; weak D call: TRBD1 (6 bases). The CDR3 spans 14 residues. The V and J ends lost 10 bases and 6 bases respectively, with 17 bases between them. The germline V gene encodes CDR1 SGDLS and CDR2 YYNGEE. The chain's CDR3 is CASSGTRVNSPLHF. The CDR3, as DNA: TGTGCCTCGTCCGGGACAAGGGTTAATTCACCCCTCCACTTT.

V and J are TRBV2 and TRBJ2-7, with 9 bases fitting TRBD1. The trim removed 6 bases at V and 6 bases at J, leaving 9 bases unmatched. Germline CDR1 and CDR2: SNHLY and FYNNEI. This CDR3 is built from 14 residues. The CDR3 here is CASSSPGQGLEQYF. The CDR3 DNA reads TGTGCCAGCAGCAGTCCGGGACAGGGACTCGAGCAGTACTTC.

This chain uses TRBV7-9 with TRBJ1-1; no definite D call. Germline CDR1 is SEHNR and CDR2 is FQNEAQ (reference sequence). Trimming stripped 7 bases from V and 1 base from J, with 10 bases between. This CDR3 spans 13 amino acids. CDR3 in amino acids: CASTVARNTEAFF. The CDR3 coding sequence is TGTGCCAGCACCGTGGCCAGGAACACTGAAGCTTTCTTT.

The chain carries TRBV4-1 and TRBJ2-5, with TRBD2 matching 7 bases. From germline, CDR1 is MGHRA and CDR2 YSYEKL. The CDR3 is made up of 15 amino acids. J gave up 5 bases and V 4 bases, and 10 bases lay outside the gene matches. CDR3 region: CASSLNSGGSETQYF. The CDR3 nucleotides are TGCGCCAGCAGCCTTAATTCCGGGGGGTCGGAGACCCAGTACTTC.